The T cell receptor beta chain described here comes from a study of monozygotic twins with inflammatory bowel disease. Study outcomes and limitations: Added variability in patient repertoires may stem from differing immunosuppressive treatments. The analysis did not separate different T cell subtypes.

Regarding this clonotype: Its antigen is unknown.

Used for each TCR library was around 3.5 ug of total RNA. Per sample, reverse transcription was split into eight reactions. TCRdb reprocessed the 5' RACE reads and stores each CDR3 protein as one record, lacking DNA. Its clone listing holds 400,000 to 500,000 distinct CDR3 sequences. CDR1 and CDR2 (germline): SGHTA, FQGNSA. The CDR3 contains 12 residues. The sequencing input was blood. V usage is TRBV7-2 and J usage is TRBJ1-1; the D call of TRBD1 rests on TCRdb alone, since no DNA is present to check it. This receptor was identified in a human donor with ulcerative colitis or Crohn's disease, or a healthy co-twin of an affected twin (not recorded which). This CDR3 reads CASSIGAGEAFF.